The count of the clone carrying this T cell receptor beta chain is one. The data originate from a study of blood T cell repertoires in COVID-19. The V gene's germline CDR1 is SNHLY and CDR2 FYNNEI. The CDR3 runs 12 residues. Between the trimmed V and J ends, which lost 5 bases and 3 bases, there was a span of 4 bases. Enrolment of Seattle patients took place during active infection, and they were followed longitudinally. Per the original data handling: Nucleated cell counts were estimated from reference gene primer amplification. Sequencing was performed with immunoSEQ multiplex PCR; in TCRdb, only in-frame clones are kept and a portion is missing. V, J and clone size reflect that table, while D and trimming were determined from the DNA. This sample yields 250,000 or so clones, of which nearly 90% are seen a single time; approximately 2.1% belongs to the top ten.

Material: peripheral blood. The clonotype originates from a woman aged 60-70 years with COVID-19, enrolled during active disease. The rearrangement joins TRBV2 to TRBJ2-2, with D uncertain. CDR3 sequence reads: CASSQDTGELFF. For the CDR3, the DNA is TGTGCCAGCAGTCAGGACACCGGGGAGCTGTTTTTT.